One and the same sample provided the 23 T cell receptor beta chains below, sequenced in a study of radiotherapy plus CTLA-4 blockade in lung cancer. The method was immunoSEQ multiplex PCR; TCRdb's version includes in-frame clones alone and lacks a portion of them. The sample shows approximately 100,000 clones, around 86% of them seen only once. The material was peripheral blood, obtained from a patient treated with radiotherapy plus ipilimumab. These receptors were taken from a human donor with non-small cell lung cancer who had a partial response to radiotherapy plus ipilimumab.

The V call is TRBV19, the J call TRBJ1-1; D is uncertain. CDR1 and CDR2 from the germline V gene are LNHDA and SQIVND (reference sequence). Trimming took off 7 bases at V and 3 bases at J, with 12 bases between the two ends. This CDR3 is 13 amino acids long. The chain's CDR3 is CASTLDKYTEAFF. The CDR3 coding sequence is TGTGCCAGTACCCTCGACAAGTACACTGAAGCTTTCTTT.

The chain couples TRBV5-4 to TRBJ2-3; the match to TRBD1 covers 8 bases. The trim removed 4 bases at V and 5 bases at J, leaving 6 bases unmatched. The CDR3 covers 14 residues. CDR1 and CDR2 (germline): SGHNT, YYREEE (reference sequence). CDR3 DNA: TGTGCCAGCAGCCCGCGGACAGGGTTAGATACGCAGTATTTT. The encoded protein is CASSPRTGLDTQYF.

This chain links TRBV28 with TRBJ2-2; 7 bases are a match to TRBD2. The CDR3 spans 15 residues. Unmatched junction bases numbered 7, after V lost 5 bases and J lost 4 bases. Germline assignment: CDR1 MDHEN and CDR2 SYDVKM. The CDR3 nucleotides read TGTGCCAGCAGTCCCGGGAGGAGGATCACCGGGGAGCTGTTTTTT. It is translated as CASSPGRRITGELFF.

This chain connects TRBV25-1 to TRBJ2-1; 7 bases line up with TRBD2. This CDR3 is 17 amino acids long. J lost 0 bases, V lost 1 base, and 6 bases had no gene match. Per germline, CDR1 MGHDK and CDR2 SYGVNS. The DNA of the CDR3 is TGTGCCAGCAGTGAATCAGGTAGCGGGCCCTCCTACAATGAGCAGTTCTTC. Its translation: CASSESGSGPSYNEQFF.

The chain links TRBV7-2 to TRBJ2-5, with TRBD2 matching 8 bases. Losses at the gene ends were 5 bases for V and 4 bases for J; bases not matched to a gene: 12. There are 16 residues in the CDR3. CDR1 and CDR2 from the germline V gene are SGHTA and FQGNSA. The CDR3 nucleotides read TGTGCCAGCAGCCCACGGGGACTAGATGGGAGAGAGACCCAGTACTTC. Translated, it gives CASSPRGLDGRETQYF.

The rearrangement uses TRBV27 and TRBJ2-2; TRBD1 aligns across 11 bases. This CDR3 is 15 amino acids long. CDR1 is MNHEY, CDR2 SMNVEV, per germline (reference sequence). Trimming removed 5 bases from V and 7 bases from J; junction bases left unmatched: 6. In DNA, the CDR3 is TGTGCCAGCAGTAGGACAGGGGGCTACAACGGGGAGCTGTTTTTT. It encodes CASSRTGGYNGELFF.

The chain carries TRBV2 and TRBJ2-1, with unresolved D. Trimming stripped 2 bases from V and 4 bases from J, with 15 bases between. Germline V gene data show CDR1 as SNHLY and CDR2 as FYNNEI. The length of the CDR3 is 16 residues. This CDR3 is CASSESDSLGYNEQFF. CDR3 nucleotide sequence: TGTGCCAGCAGTGAATCTGATAGCCTTGGGTACAATGAGCAGTTCTTC.

CDR3 coding DNA: TGTGCCAGCAGACCCCCAGGGGGCGGCACTGAAGCTTTCTTT. This gives the protein CASRPPGGGTEAFF. V gene TRBV6-1 combines with J gene TRBJ1-1; 8 bases match TRBD1. Germline V gene lookup returns CDR1 MNHNS and CDR2 SASEGT. V dropped 6 bases and J dropped 4; count of bases not matched to a gene: 7. This CDR3 has 14 amino acids.

This clone occurred once. J is TRBJ2-7 and V is TRBV27; 10 positions match TRBD1. This CDR3 has 14 residues. J lost 2 bases, V lost 4 bases, and 2 bases had no gene match. The germline V gene has CDR1 MNHEY and CDR2 SMNVEV (reference sequence). This CDR3 reads CASSSGQGTYEQYF. The CDR3 DNA reads as TGTGCCAGCAGTTCGGGACAGGGGACCTACGAGCAGTACTTC.

V usage is TRBV2 and J usage is TRBJ2-2; 7 nucleotides match TRBD2. This CDR3 is 17 amino acids long. V dropped 6 bases and J dropped 6; count of bases not matched to a gene: 16. CDR1 and CDR2 (germline): SNHLY, FYNNEI. For the CDR3, the DNA is TGTGCCAGCAGGGGACCCTGGGACTACTGGGGGGCCGGGGAGCTGTTTTTT. Its translation: CASRGPWDYWGAGELFF.

The rearrangement uses TRBV5-4 and TRBJ1-3; 11 positions agree with TRBD1. With 4 bases clipped from V and 5 bases from J, the junction kept 5 bases outside the gene matches. The germline V gene has CDR1 SGHNT and CDR2 YYREEE (reference sequence). The CDR3 covers 15 residues. CDR3 nucleotides: TGTGCCAGCAGCGTTGGACAGGGGGCAAGAAACACCATATATTTT. It is translated as CASSVGQGARNTIYF.

The V call is TRBV5-4, the J call TRBJ2-3; possibly TRBD1 for D (7 bases). Germline lookup yields CDR1 SGHNT and CDR2 YYREEE (reference sequence). The CDR3 runs 16 residues. Trimming pared 4 bases from V and 0 bases from J, leaving 15 bases between. CDR3 region: CASSREQGTSTDTQYF. Here the CDR3 DNA reads TGTGCCAGCAGCCGGGAACAGGGGACTAGCACAGATACGCAGTATTTT.

This chain joins TRBV5-1 and TRBJ2-5, with D perhaps matching TRBD1 (6 bases). CDR1 SGHRS and CDR2 YFSETQ come from the germline V gene. V lost 7 bases and J lost 11, with 21 bases in between. This CDR3 region has 13 residues. DNA of the CDR3: TGCGCCAGCCTGGGAGACAGGCCTCAGGAGCAGTACTTC. Translation gives CASLGDRPQEQYF.

The V gene is TRBV18, the J gene TRBJ2-1, with TRBD1 identical over 9 bases. This CDR3 spans 16 amino acids. Trimming took 3 bases from V and 4 from J; bases not matched to a gene: 7. Germline V CDR1 and CDR2: KGHSH, LQKENI. The CDR3 nucleotides read TGTGCCAGCTCACCTCGGGACAGGGCGGTTTACAATGAGCAGTTCTTC. Translation gives CASSPRDRAVYNEQFF. The entire variable domain, with the rest obtained from reference TRBV18 and TRBJ2-1, is as follows: NAGVMQNPRHLVRRRGQEARLRCSPMKGHSHVYWYRQLPEEGLKFMVYLQKENIIDESGMPKERFSAEFPKEGPSILRIQQVVRGDSAAYFCASSPRDRAVYNEQFFGPGTRLTVL.

The chain employs TRBV19 and TRBJ2-7; 10 nucleotides match TRBD2. This CDR3 has 15 amino acids. The germline gives CDR1 LNHDA, CDR2 SQIVND (reference sequence). V shed 6 bases and J 6 bases; nucleotides not matched to a gene: 11. The CDR3 sequence: CASSHPLAGAREQYF. CDR3 in DNA: TGTGCCAGTAGCCACCCCCTAGCGGGAGCCCGCGAGCAGTACTTC. The full variable domain, with the rest looked up from reference TRBV19 and TRBJ2-7, is DGGITQSPKYLFRKEGQNVTLSCEQNLNHDAMYWYRQDPGQGLRLIYYSQIVNDFQKGDIAEGYSVSREKKESFPLTVTSAQKNPTAFYLCASSHPLAGAREQYFGPGTRLTVT.

Remarks on this clone: Germline is not matched at one junction end, which may reflect a read error. The chain couples TRBV5-8 to TRBJ1-2; D is ambiguous. The CDR3 is made up of 15 amino acids. CDR1 and CDR2 (germline): SGHTS, YDEGEE. DNA for the CDR3: TGTGCCAGCAGCCCTCGCCGGGGAGTGGGCTATGGCCACACCTTC. It codes for CASSPRRGVGYGHTF.

The chain has TRBV28 and TRBJ2-7, with 16 bases lining up with TRBD2. CDR1 and CDR2 (germline): MDHEN, SYDVKM. The CDR3 is 19 residues long. Trimming at V came to 4 bases and at J to 2 bases, leaving 11 bases not matched to a gene. The CDR3 loop is CASSSQYPGLAGGPYEQYF. The CDR3 DNA reads as TGTGCCAGCAGTTCGCAATACCCGGGACTAGCGGGAGGGCCCTACGAGCAGTACTTC.

This clone was observed a few times. The CDR3 loop reads CATRNDRPHSYEQYF. The CDR3 DNA is TGTGCCACCCGAAACGACAGGCCCCACTCCTACGAGCAGTACTTC. This chain joins TRBV10-3 and TRBJ2-7, with D perhaps TRBD1 (6 bases). The CDR3 has 15 residues. Germline CDR1 is ENHRY and CDR2 is SYGVKD. V was pared by 10 bases and J by 0 bases, with 19 bases between.

This clone was seen only once. This rearrangement joins TRBV2 to TRBJ1-1, with D perhaps matching TRBD1 (5 bases). The CDR3 sequence is 13 residues long. CDR1 is SNHLY, CDR2 FYNNEI, per germline. Trimming took 0 bases from V and 4 from J, leaving 6 bases between them. The DNA for the CDR3 is TGTGCCAGCAGTGAAGCTGGGGCCACTGAAGCTTTCTTT. Its translation is CASSEAGATEAFF.

V is TRBV7-9 and J is TRBJ2-5, with a possible D match to TRBD1 (6 bases). The CDR3 extends over 15 amino acids. The germline gives CDR1 SEHNR, CDR2 FQNEAQ (reference sequence). Trimming pared 4 bases from V and 5 bases from J, leaving 17 bases between. The CDR3 nucleotides are TGTGCCAGCAGCTCCAGGGGCGGCCTGGGGGAGACCCAGTACTTC. It codes for CASSSRGGLGETQYF.

This rearrangement joins TRBV11-2 to TRBJ1-2, with 9 bases fitting TRBD1. CDR3 length: 17 amino acids. CDR1 and CDR2 from the germline V gene are SGHAT and FQNNGV. The ends lost 5 bases at V and 5 bases at J; junction bases unmatched: 15. CDR3 loop: CASSPGQGRGPTYGYTF. CDR3 nucleotide sequence: TGTGCCAGCAGCCCGGGACAGGGTAGGGGGCCAACTTATGGCTACACCTTC.

CDR3 in amino acids: CASSFFQEQFF. CDR3 in DNA: TGTGCCAGCAGTTTCTTCCAGGAGCAGTTCTTC. V gene TRBV28 combines with J gene TRBJ2-1; D not resolved. Trimming removed 3 bases from V and 10 bases from J, with 7 bases in between. This CDR3 has 11 amino acids. Germline lookup yields CDR1 MDHEN and CDR2 SYDVKM.

This clone was observed a handful of times. V gene TRBV6-1 combines with J gene TRBJ2-1; D is possibly TRBD2 (6 bases). This CDR3 contains 15 residues. The ends were cut back, 4 bases at V and 10 bases at J, with 20 bases in the middle. Germline loops: CDR1 MNHNS, CDR2 SASEGT. The CDR3 protein is CASSASTWGVMEQFF. The CDR3, as DNA: TGTGCCAGCAGTGCCTCGACGTGGGGGGTAATGGAGCAGTTCTTC.